This TCR beta chain was found in a study of CD8+ T cells in alopecia areata. The CDR3 sequence is 15 residues long. CDR1 is SGHRS, CDR2 YFSETQ, per germline. V was trimmed by 0 bases and J by 0 bases, leaving 9 bases between them. Specified treatment: oral pan-JAK inhibitor, 5-10 mg twice daily. Separation by sorting yielded CD4+ and CD8+ T cells from PBMCs. Extraction and reverse transcription of RNA yielded cDNA as the sequencing template. Libraries were prepared by immunoSEQ multiplex PCR; TCRdb keeps only in-frame clonotypes and omits some of them. The table has about 180,000 clones, around 49% seen once.

This TCR was recovered from a human donor with alopecia areata. Sequencing used CD8+ T cells sorted from blood, obtained around week 52, from a patient treated with tofacitinib. V and J are TRBV5-1 and TRBJ1-1; tentatively, D is TRBD1 (5 bases). CDR3 nucleotide sequence: TGCGCCAGCAGCTTGGAAGAGGGGATGAACACTGAAGCTTTCTTT. Translation: CASSLEEGMNTEAFF.